The rows below give T cell receptor beta chains drawn from one sample of a study of T-cell reconstitution after alpha-beta-depleted transplantation in children. TCRdb ran MiXCR on the PCR reads and lists one entry per CDR3 protein. The data hold roughly 500,000 distinct CDR3 sequences, with approximately 30% observed a single time. The sample in question was PBMCs from the stem cell graft donor, obtained from the stem cell graft. The source is a human donor who donated a stem cell graft to a child with aplastic anemia. CDR3s include the opening cysteine and the closing phenylalanine or tryptophan. A D gene is named only where the DNA matches it firmly. The size of a clone is reported for some rows only, either as once, few or many, or as a class for expanded clones.

>.|TRBJ2-1|.|TRBV10-3
TGTGCCACCAGCGAATTATTGAGCACATACTTATTTCCGCAGTTCTTC
CATSELLSTYLFPQFF
>few|TRBJ1-5|.|TRBV20-1
TGCAGTGCTACCGCGTTCGGGGTTAGCAATCAGCCCCAGCATTTT
CSATAFGVSNQPQHF
>few|TRBJ1-1|.|TRBV4-3
TGCGCCAGCAGCCAATCTGGCAGCGGAGTGAACACTGAAGCTTTCTTT
CASSQSGSGVNTEAFF
>few|TRBJ2-3|TRBD2|TRBV9
TGTGCCAGCAGCGAGACCGGGACTAGCGGGAGGGATACGCAGTATTTT
CASSETGTSGRDTQYF
>.|TRBJ2-1|TRBD2|TRBV20-1
TGCAGTGCTAGAGATCCGACTAGCGGGAGTTATGAGCAGTTCTTC
CSARDPTSGSYEQFF
>once|TRBJ2-3|TRBD2|TRBV12-3/TRBV12-4
TGTGCCAGCAGCCCGCCTCGTGGTAGCGGGCTAAATACGCAGTATTTT
CASSPPRGSGLNTQYF
>.|TRBJ2-7|.|TRBV29-1
TGCAGCGTTGATGATAAAGACTACGAGCAGTACTTC
CSVDDKDYEQYF
>.|TRBJ2-2|.|TRBV12-3/TRBV12-4
TGTGCCATCCATCCCCGCGCGGAGGCCACCGGGGAGCTGTTTTTT
CAIHPRAEATGELFF
>few|TRBJ2-1|.|TRBV10-3
TGTGCCATCAGTGAAAGGGAGATAGCCTACAATGAGCAGTTCTTC
CAISEREIAYNEQFF
>few|TRBJ2-5|.|TRBV4-2
TGTGCCAGCAGCCAAGTTACGGGAGCGACGCAAGAGACCCAGTACTTC
CASSQVTGATQETQYF
>.|TRBJ2-2|.|TRBV29-1
TGCAGCGTTGAAGAGGGATGGGACGGTAACACCGGGGAGCTGTTTTTT
CSVEEGWDGNTGELFF